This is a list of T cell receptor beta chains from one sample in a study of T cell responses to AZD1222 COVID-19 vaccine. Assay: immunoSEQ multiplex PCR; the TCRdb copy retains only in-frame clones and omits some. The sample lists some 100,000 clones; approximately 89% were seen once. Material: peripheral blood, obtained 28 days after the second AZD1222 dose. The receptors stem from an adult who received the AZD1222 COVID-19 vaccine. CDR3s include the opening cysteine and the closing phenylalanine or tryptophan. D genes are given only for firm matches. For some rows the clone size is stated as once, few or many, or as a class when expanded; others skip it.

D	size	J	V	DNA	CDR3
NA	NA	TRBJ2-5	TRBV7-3	TGTGCCAGCAGCTTAGGGGGCGGGGAGACCCAGTACTTC	CASSLGGGETQYF
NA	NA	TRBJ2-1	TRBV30	TGTGCCTGGAGCGACTGGAGGAGCTCCTACAATGAGCAGTTCTTC	CAWSDWRSSYNEQFF
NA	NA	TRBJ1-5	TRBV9	TGTGCCAGCAGCGACGGGATTTTCGGCCAGCCCCAGCATTTT	CASSDGIFGQPQHF
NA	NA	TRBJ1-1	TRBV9	TGTGCCTCCTCGCCCCCTCTGAAGAACACTGAAGCTTTCTTT	CASSPPLKNTEAFF
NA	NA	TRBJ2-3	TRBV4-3	TGCGCCAGCAGCCTAGCCCCCCCGGGACCGCAGTATTTT	CASSLAPPGPQYF
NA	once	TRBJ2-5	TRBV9	TGTGCCAGCAGCGTAGGCCCGGGGGCCTTAGAGACCCAGTACTTC	CASSVGPGALETQYF
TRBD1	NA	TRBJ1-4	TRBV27	TGTGCCAGCAGACACATGACAGGGGTTAATGAAAAACTGTTTTTT	CASRHMTGVNEKLFF
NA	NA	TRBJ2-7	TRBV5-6	TGTGCCAGCAGCCCCCGGACTACAAACTACGAGCAGTACTTC	CASSPRTTNYEQYF
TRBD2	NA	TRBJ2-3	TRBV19	TGTGCCAGTAGTACCGGACTAGAGAGCACAGATACGCAGTATTTT	CASSTGLESTDTQYF
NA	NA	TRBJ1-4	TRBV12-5	TGTGCTAGTGGCCCCGGGACGTATCTGTTTTTT	CASGPGTYLFF
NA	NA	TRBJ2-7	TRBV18	TGTGCCAGCTCACCAAGGCAGGAGTCCTACGAGCAGTACTTC	CASSPRQESYEQYF
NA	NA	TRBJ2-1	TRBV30	TGTGCCTGGAGTGTACGGGTCAATGAGCAGTTCTTC	CAWSVRVNEQFF
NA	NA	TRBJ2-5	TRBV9	TGTGCCAGCTCGGGAAGGGAGCAGCAAGAGACCCAGTACTTC	CASSGREQQETQYF
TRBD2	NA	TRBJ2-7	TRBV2	TGTGCCAGCGGCACCGGGACTAGCGGGGCCCAAGCTTCCTACGAGCAGTACTTC	CASGTGTSGAQASYEQYF
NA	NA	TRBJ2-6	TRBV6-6	TGTGCCAGCAGTTACGGGCAGTCTGGGGCCAACGTCCTGACTTTC	CASSYGQSGANVLTF
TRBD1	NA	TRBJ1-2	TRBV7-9	TGTGCCAGCAGCTTAGATGGGACAGCCAATGGCTACACCTTC	CASSLDGTANGYTF